Here is one T cell receptor beta chain with its context. V lost 5 bases, J lost 6 bases, and 15 bases lay in between. This CDR3 comprises 15 residues. Germline loops: CDR1 SGHDT, CDR2 YYEEEE. This sample was taken from a study of shared clonotypes between healthy human individuals. Here immunoSEQ multiplex PCR was the method, and the copy in TCRdb shows in-frame clones only, minus some. The sample includes about 2.3 million clones, just under 95% of them seen just once. This clonotype was sampled from a man between 18 and 29 years old in good health. Some clones in this sample may be carry-over from other donors' samples. What was sequenced was naive CD4+ T cells from PBMCs. Noted subset: CD45RA+ positively selected. The chain joins TRBV5-6 to TRBJ1-6, with D perhaps matching TRBD1 (5 bases). The CDR3 DNA sequence: TGTGCCAGCAGGATGGGCCAGGGTCTTAATTCACCCCTCCACTTT. It is translated as CASRMGQGLNSPLHF.